This TCR beta chain came from a study of post-analysis software for immune sequencing data. Overall study: Relapsing-remitting, secondary progressive and progressive-relapsing multiple sclerosis were all included among the disease courses. Study-level findings and limits: Four to six TRBV segments appeared more often in patients than in controls, and TRBV5-6, TRBV5-1 and TRBV20-1 were among these. Samples from one preparation batch, clustered by F measure, grouped strongly together. Multiple sclerosis was associated with a significant reduction in normalized Chao1 diversity relative to controls.

With respect to this clonotype: Antigen unknown.

Unique molecular identifiers were carried by the TCR beta cDNA libraries. Once about 0.95 to 10 million T cells were used, roughly 0.5 million cDNA molecules resulted. TCRdb ran MiXCR on the PCR reads and lists one entry per CDR3 protein. The sample yields about 260,000 distinct CDR3 sequences, 36% seen once. The CDR3 spans 13 residues. V dropped 5 bases and J dropped 6; count of bases not matched to a gene: 6. Sequences were obtained from blood. The sequence was collected from a girl aged 5-17 years with multiple sclerosis. J is TRBJ1-1 and V is TRBV12-3 or TRBV12-4, with 7 positions matching TRBD1. CDR3 sequence reads: CASSLDRAPEAFF. The CDR3 DNA sequence: TGTGCCAGCAGTCTTGACAGGGCCCCTGAAGCTTTCTTT.